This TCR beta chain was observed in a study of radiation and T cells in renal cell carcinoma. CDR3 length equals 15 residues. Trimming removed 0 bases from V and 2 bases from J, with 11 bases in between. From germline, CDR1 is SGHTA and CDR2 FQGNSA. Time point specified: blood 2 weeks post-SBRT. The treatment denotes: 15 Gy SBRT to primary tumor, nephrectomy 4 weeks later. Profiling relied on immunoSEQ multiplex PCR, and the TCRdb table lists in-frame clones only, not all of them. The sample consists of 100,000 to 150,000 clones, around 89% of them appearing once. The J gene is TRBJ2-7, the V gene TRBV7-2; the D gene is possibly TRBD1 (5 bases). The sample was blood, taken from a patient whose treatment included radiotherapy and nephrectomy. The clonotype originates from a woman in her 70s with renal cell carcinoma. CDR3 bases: TGTGCCAGCAGCTTAGCCCAGGGAACCCCCTACGAGCAGTACTTC. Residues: CASSLAQGTPYEQYF.